The clone carrying this T cell receptor beta chain was seen at least ten times. What it binds is unknown. The data derive from a study of Graves' ophthalmopathy and Graves' hyperthyroidism. Study information: A follow-up of 18 months without ophthalmopathy meant that hyperthyroidism was stable.

The CDR3 spans 13 residues. Germline assignment: CDR1 SQVTM and CDR2 ANQGSEA. Trimming stripped 7 bases from V and 5 bases from J, with 17 bases between. The study, taken as a whole, reports: Sensitivity reached around 88% and specificity 75% to 82% for a 13-signature model separating ophthalmopathy from stable hyperthyroidism.

As the template, RNA transcripts were used to amplify TCR beta CDR3 regions. HTBI primers were employed in first-round RT-PCR, then a second-round multiplex PCR followed. MiXCR, run by TCRdb on the multiplex PCR reads, gives a single entry per CDR3 protein. The table shows about 1.2 million distinct CDR3 sequences, with 35% to 40% occurring only once. Excluded were patients with other autoimmune diseases, uncontrolled infections, pregnancy or lactation. Diagnoses were established from clinical symptoms, serum thyroxine, TRAb, thyroid ultrasound and orbital computed tomography. The clonotype comes from an adult man with Graves' hyperthyroidism. The chain links TRBV29-1 to TRBJ2-5; no clear D. Input material: peripheral blood or thyroid tissue (not recorded which). CDR3 nucleotide sequence: TGCAGCGCTTACTGGGGTTCGCATGAGACCCAGTACTTC. This translates into CSAYWGSHETQYF. The entire variable domain, with the rest obtained from reference TRBV29-1 and TRBJ2-5, is as follows: SAVISQKPSRDICQRGTSLTIQCQVDSQVTMMFWYRQQPGQSLTLIATANQGSEATYESGFVIDKFPISRPNLTFSTLTVSNMSPEDSSIYLCSAYWGSHETQYFGPGTRLLVL.